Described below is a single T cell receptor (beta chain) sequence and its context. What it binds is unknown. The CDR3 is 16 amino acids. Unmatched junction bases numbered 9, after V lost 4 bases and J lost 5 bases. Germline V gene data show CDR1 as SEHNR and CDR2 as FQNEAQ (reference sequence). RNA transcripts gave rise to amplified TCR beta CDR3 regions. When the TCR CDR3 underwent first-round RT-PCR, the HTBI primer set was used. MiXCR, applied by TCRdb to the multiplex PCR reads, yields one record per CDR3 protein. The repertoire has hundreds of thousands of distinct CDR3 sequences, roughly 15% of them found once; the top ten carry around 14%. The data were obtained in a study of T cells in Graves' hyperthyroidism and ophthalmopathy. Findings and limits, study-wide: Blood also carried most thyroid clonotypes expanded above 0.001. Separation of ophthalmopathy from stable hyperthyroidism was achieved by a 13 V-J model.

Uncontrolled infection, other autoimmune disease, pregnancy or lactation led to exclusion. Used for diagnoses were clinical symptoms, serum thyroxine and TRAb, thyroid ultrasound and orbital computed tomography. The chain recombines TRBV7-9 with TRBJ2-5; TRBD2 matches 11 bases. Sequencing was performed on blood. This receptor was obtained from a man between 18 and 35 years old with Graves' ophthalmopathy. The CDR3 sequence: CASSSATSGVWETQYF. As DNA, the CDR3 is TGTGCCAGCAGCTCGGCGACTAGCGGGGTGTGGGAGACCCAGTACTTC.